Sequencing of this T cell receptor (beta chain) was carried out in a study of blood T cell repertoires in COVID-19. Overall study: Acute and convalescent COVID-19 samples came from the United States, Italy and Spain. PBMCs, B-cell-depleted T cells, or T cells provided the cDNA or gDNA that made up the material.

Original processing methods: Cell counts per sample came from amplifying reference gene primers. Method: immunoSEQ multiplex PCR; TCRdb's copy keeps in-frame clones and lacks some. The V and J calls and the clone size are those of that table, but D and trimming were determined from the DNA. The sample lists approximately 8,000 clones, 73% occurring once. The V gene's germline CDR1 is LNHNV and CDR2 YYDKDF (reference sequence). The CDR3 length is 14 residues. V lost 1 base and J lost 2; bases outside the gene matches: 2. The sequence derives from a human donor in a cohort sampled during active COVID-19. Sequenced: peripheral blood. The rearrangement uses TRBV15 and TRBJ2-7; 7 positions agree with TRBD2. The CDR3 DNA sequence: TGTGCCACCAGCAGAGCCGGACTAGCCTACGAGCAGTACTTC. It encodes CATSRAGLAYEQYF. Supplemented by reference TRBV15 and TRBJ2-7, the full variable domain reads DAMVIQNPRYQVTQFGKPVTLSCSQTLNHNVMYWYQQKSSQAPKLLFHYYDKDFNNEADTPDNFQSRRPNTSFCFLDIRSPGLGDTAMYLCATSRAGLAYEQYFGPGTRLTVT.